The rows below give T cell receptor beta chains drawn from one sample of a study of cytomegalovirus exposure and HLA in healthy donors. Repertoires were generated with immunoSEQ multiplex PCR, while TCRdb's copy carries only in-frame clones and drops some. The repertoire holds 95,000 to 100,000 clones, with around 83% as singletons. The sample comprised PBMCs. The receptors shown here come from a young man in good health and CMV-seronegative. Both conserved end residues are part of each CDR3. Each record gives: clone size, V gene, J gene, D gene, CDR3 protein, CDR3 DNA. The D gene is left open where the match is weak. Clone sizes are given selectively: once, few, many, or a class where the clone is expanded.

abundance: -
v_gene: TRBV30
j_gene: TRBJ2-5
d_gene: TRBD2
CDR3aa: CAWSVTASGETQYF
CDR3nt: TGTGCCTGGAGTGTAACGGCTAGCGGAGAGACCCAGTACTTC

abundance: -
v_gene: TRBV19
j_gene: TRBJ2-2
d_gene: -
CDR3aa: CASSALGDTGELFF
CDR3nt: TGTGCCAGTAGTGCCCTCGGGGACACCGGGGAGCTGTTTTTT

abundance: once
v_gene: TRBV15
j_gene: TRBJ2-5
d_gene: TRBD2
CDR3aa: CATSRDGPSGGETQYF
CDR3nt: TGTGCCACCAGCAGAGATGGCCCTAGCGGGGGTGAGACCCAGTACTTC

abundance: -
v_gene: TRBV29-1
j_gene: TRBJ1-1
d_gene: -
CDR3aa: CSVEGLGQGPFF
CDR3nt: TGCAGCGTTGAAGGACTGGGCCAGGGTCCTTTCTTT

abundance: -
v_gene: TRBV9
j_gene: TRBJ1-1
d_gene: -
CDR3aa: CASSVIDTEAFF
CDR3nt: TGTGCCAGCAGCGTCATTGACACTGAAGCTTTCTTT

abundance: -
v_gene: TRBV19
j_gene: TRBJ1-1
d_gene: -
CDR3aa: CASSIWGAEAFF
CDR3nt: TGTGCCAGTAGTATTTGGGGAGCTGAAGCTTTCTTT

abundance: -
v_gene: TRBV6-1
j_gene: TRBJ1-3
d_gene: -
CDR3aa: CASSGRTTRNTIYF
CDR3nt: TGTGCCAGCAGTGGTAGGACAACACGTAACACCATATATTTT

abundance: few
v_gene: TRBV5-4
j_gene: TRBJ2-2
d_gene: TRBD2
CDR3aa: CASSPGLAPWGGELFF
CDR3nt: TGTGCCAGCAGCCCGGGACTAGCGCCTTGGGGCGGGGAGCTGTTTTTT

abundance: once
v_gene: TRBV10-3
j_gene: TRBJ2-3
d_gene: TRBD2
CDR3aa: CAIRPGTSGTDTQYF
CDR3nt: TGTGCCATCAGACCCGGGACTAGCGGGACAGATACGCAGTATTTT

abundance: -
v_gene: TRBV10-3
j_gene: TRBJ1-2
d_gene: -
CDR3aa: CAIRGIGAAGYGYTF
CDR3nt: TGTGCCATCAGGGGGATAGGGGCGGCCGGCTATGGCTACACCTTC